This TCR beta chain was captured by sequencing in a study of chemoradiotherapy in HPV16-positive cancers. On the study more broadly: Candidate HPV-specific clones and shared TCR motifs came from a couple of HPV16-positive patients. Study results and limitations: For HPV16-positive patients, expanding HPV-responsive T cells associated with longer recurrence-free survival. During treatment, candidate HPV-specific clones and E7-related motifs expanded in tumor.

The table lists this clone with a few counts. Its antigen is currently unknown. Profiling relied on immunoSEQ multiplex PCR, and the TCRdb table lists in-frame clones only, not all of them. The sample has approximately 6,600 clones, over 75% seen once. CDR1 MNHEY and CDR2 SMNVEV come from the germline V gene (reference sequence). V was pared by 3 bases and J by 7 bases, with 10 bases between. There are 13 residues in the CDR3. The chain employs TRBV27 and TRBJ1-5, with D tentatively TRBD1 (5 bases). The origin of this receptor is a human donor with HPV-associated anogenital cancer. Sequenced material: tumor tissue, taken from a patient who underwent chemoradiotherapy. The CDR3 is CASSFVRAQPQHF. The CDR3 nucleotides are TGTGCCAGCAGTTTTGTCAGGGCACAGCCCCAGCATTTT.